This T cell receptor (beta chain) derives from a study of Graves' ophthalmopathy and Graves' hyperthyroidism. Deletions cut 0 bases from V and 1 base from J, with 12 bases between. This CDR3 is 16 amino acids long. Per the germline V gene, CDR1 is MNHEY and CDR2 is SVGAGI. RNA transcripts served as template for amplifying TCR beta CDR3 sequences. In the first round, RT-PCR was carried out with HTBI primers, and a multiplex PCR formed the second round. TCRdb fed the multiplex PCR reads into MiXCR, producing one record per CDR3 protein. The sample holds over 500,000 distinct CDR3 sequences, 22% seen once.

Sequencing input: peripheral blood. This sequence originates from a woman aged 18-35 years with stable Graves' hyperthyroidism. Some clones in this sample may be carry-over from other donors' samples. The rearrangement links TRBV6-5 to TRBJ1-1, with D maybe TRBD1 (5 bases). The CDR3 is CASSYSRGGPNTEAFF. As DNA, the CDR3 is TGTGCCAGCAGTTACTCGAGGGGTGGCCCGAACACTGAAGCTTTCTTT.